One sample yielded the 10 T cell receptor beta chains listed below, sequenced in a study of blood T cell repertoires in COVID-19. The data were produced by immunoSEQ multiplex PCR, yet TCRdb's version contains in-frame clones alone and is incomplete. The sample lists around 260,000 clones, 70% to 90% occurring once. The sample taken for sequencing was peripheral blood. The source is a man younger than 45 with active or convalescent COVID-19.

The V call is TRBV18, the J call TRBJ1-2, with 8 bases aligning to TRBD1. The CDR3 has 14 residues. V lost 3 bases, J lost 4 bases, and 4 bases stayed unmatched. CDR1 is KGHSH, CDR2 LQKENI, per germline. CDR3 in amino acids: CASSPRDRIYGYTF. DNA of the CDR3: TGTGCCAGCTCACCCCGGGACAGGATCTATGGCTACACCTTC. The entire variable domain, with the rest obtained from reference TRBV18 and TRBJ1-2, is as follows: NAGVMQNPRHLVRRRGQEARLRCSPMKGHSHVYWYRQLPEEGLKFMVYLQKENIIDESGMPKERFSAEFPKEGPSILRIQQVVRGDSAAYFCASSPRDRIYGYTFGSGTRLTVV.

The chain has TRBV18 and TRBJ1-6, with 7 bases identical to TRBD1. Germline lookup yields CDR1 KGHSH and CDR2 LQKENI. CDR3 length: 18 residues. V shed 3 bases and J 4 bases; nucleotides not matched to a gene: 12. CDR3 loop: CASSPSEGQKLYNSPLHF. Here the CDR3 DNA reads TGTGCCAGCTCACCTTCCGAGGGACAGAAACTTTATAATTCACCCCTCCACTTT.

This rearrangement joins TRBV19 to TRBJ1-2, with a weak D call TRBD1 (5 bases). Per germline, CDR1 LNHDA and CDR2 SQIVND (reference sequence). CDR3 length equals 12 residues. Trimming left V 4 bases short and J 8 bases short, with 11 bases between. Here the CDR3 DNA reads TGTGCCAGTAGTACAGGGCTTTTGGGCTACACCTTC. It codes for CASSTGLLGYTF.

The CDR3 region is CASSQARGLISNQPQHF. The CDR3 nucleotides read TGTGCCAGCAGCCAAGCCAGGGGGCTCATCAGCAATCAGCCCCAGCATTTT. V gene TRBV3-1 (or the pseudogene TRBV3-2) combines with J gene TRBJ1-5, with TRBD1 matching 8 bases. V was clipped by 1 base and J by 1 base; unmatched bases: 6. The CDR3 is made up of 17 amino acids. The germline V gene encodes CDR1 LGHDT and CDR2 YNNKEL (reference sequence).

This chain connects TRBV4-2 to TRBJ1-6, with D maybe TRBD1 (6 bases). The V end was cut by 6 bases, the J end by 0 bases, with 12 bases between. The CDR3 loop spans 16 amino acids. Germline CDR1 LGHNA, CDR2 YNFKEQ. DNA of the CDR3: TGTGCCAGCAGGAGGGCGGGGGCCTCCTATAATTCACCCCTCCACTTT. It codes for CASRRAGASYNSPLHF.

This chain's CDR3 is CASSQDSLAGSSEKLFF. The CDR3 nucleotides are TGTGCCAGCAGCCAAGATTCCCTCGCAGGTAGTAGTGAAAAACTGTTTTTT. J is TRBJ1-4 and V is TRBV4-2; D ambiguous. Looked up from germline, CDR1 is LGHNA and CDR2 is YNFKEQ. The CDR3 extends over 17 amino acids. Trimming pared 0 bases from V and 7 bases from J, leaving 18 bases between.

This chain connects TRBV3-1 (or the pseudogene TRBV3-2) to TRBJ1-6; TRBD1 agrees at 10 bases. The CDR3 runs 19 residues. The germline gives CDR1 LGHDT, CDR2 YNNKEL (reference sequence). V shed 0 bases and J 4 bases; nucleotides not matched to a gene: 9. For the CDR3, the DNA is TGTGCCAGCAGCCAAGATCCCCGGACAGGGGGAAGATATAATTCACCCCTCCACTTT. It is translated as CASSQDPRTGGRYNSPLHF.

This clone appeared once. This sequence joins TRBV18 and TRBJ2-5; D possibly corresponds to TRBD2 (6 bases). V lost 5 bases and J 5 bases, leaving 12 bases between the germline ends. Per germline, CDR1 KGHSH and CDR2 LQKENI. The CDR3 is made up of 13 amino acids. CDR3 region: CASSAGYIETQYF. The DNA of the CDR3 is TGTGCCAGCTCAGCGGGGTATATCGAGACCCAGTACTTC.

Remarks on this clone: Other nucleotide sequences from this sample produce the same CDR3. The gene calls are TRBV10-1 and TRBJ1-5, with TRBD1 matching 9 bases. Germline lookup yields CDR1 WNHNN and CDR2 SYGVQD (reference sequence). The V and J ends lost 6 bases and 5 bases, in that order; junction bases with no gene match: 2. The CDR3 totals 13 residues. CDR3 region: CASSRDRDQPQHF. The CDR3 DNA sequence: TGCGCCAGCAGCCGGGACAGGGATCAGCCCCAGCATTTT.

This chain joins TRBV15 and TRBJ1-1, with a possible D match to TRBD1 (5 bases). The CDR3 is made up of 12 amino acids. With 1 base removed from V and 7 bases from J, the gap between germline ends came to 7 bases. Germline CDR1 reads LNHNV; CDR2 reads YYDKDF (reference sequence). CDR3 in DNA: TGTGCCACCAGCAGAGCAGGGATTGAAGCTTTCTTT. It specifies CATSRAGIEAFF.